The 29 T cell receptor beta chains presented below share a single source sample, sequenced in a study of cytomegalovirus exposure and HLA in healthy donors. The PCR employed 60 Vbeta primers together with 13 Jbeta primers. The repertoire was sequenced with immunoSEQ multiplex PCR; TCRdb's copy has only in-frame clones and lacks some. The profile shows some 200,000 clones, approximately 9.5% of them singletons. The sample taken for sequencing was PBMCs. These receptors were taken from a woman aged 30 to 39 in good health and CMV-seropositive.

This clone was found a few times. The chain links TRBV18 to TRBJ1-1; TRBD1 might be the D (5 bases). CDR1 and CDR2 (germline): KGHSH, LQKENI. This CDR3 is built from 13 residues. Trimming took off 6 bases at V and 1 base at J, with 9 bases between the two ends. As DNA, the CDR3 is TGTGCCAGCTCTGGACAAAAGAACACTGAAGCTTTCTTT. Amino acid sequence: CASSGQKNTEAFF.

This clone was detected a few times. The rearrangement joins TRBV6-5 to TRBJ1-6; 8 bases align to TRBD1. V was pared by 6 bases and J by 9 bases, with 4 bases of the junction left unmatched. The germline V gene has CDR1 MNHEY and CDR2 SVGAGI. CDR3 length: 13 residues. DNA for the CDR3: TGTGCCAGCAGACGACAGGGGAGTTCACCCCTCCACTTT. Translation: CASRRQGSSPLHF.

CDR3 protein: CASSFLAGSPYEQYF. For the CDR3, the DNA is TGCGCCAGCAGCTTCTTAGCGGGAAGTCCCTACGAGCAGTACTTC. The rearrangement uses TRBV5-1 and TRBJ2-7, with 8 bases identical to TRBD2. CDR3 length: 15 residues. J was trimmed by 2 bases and V by 2 bases; bases with no gene match: 6. CDR1 and CDR2 from the germline V gene are SGHRS and YFSETQ. The full variable domain, its missing parts supplied by reference TRBV5-1 and TRBJ2-7, is KAGVTQTPRYLIKTRGQQVTLSCSPISGHRSVSWYQQTPGQGLQFLFEYFSETQRNKGNFPGRFSGRQFSNSRSEMNVSTLELGDSALYLCASSFLAGSPYEQYFGPGTRLTVT.

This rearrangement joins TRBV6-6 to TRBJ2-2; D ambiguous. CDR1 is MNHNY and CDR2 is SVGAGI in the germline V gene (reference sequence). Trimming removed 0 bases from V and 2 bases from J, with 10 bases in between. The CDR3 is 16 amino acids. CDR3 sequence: CASSYSTPVNTGELFF. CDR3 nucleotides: TGTGCCAGCAGTTACTCGACTCCAGTAAACACCGGGGAGCTGTTTTTT.

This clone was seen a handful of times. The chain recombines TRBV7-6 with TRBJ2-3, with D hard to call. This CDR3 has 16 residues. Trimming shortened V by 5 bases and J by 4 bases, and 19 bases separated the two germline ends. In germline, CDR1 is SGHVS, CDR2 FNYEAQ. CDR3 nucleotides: TGTGCCAGCAGCCCAACGGAGCGAACGTTCTCAGATACGCAGTATTTT. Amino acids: CASSPTERTFSDTQYF.

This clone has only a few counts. CDR3 amino acids: CASSLGQQETQYF. As DNA, the CDR3 is TGTGCCAGCAGTCTGGGACAGCAAGAGACCCAGTACTTC. The J gene is TRBJ2-5, the V gene TRBV27; 7 bases line up with TRBD1. From germline, CDR1 is MNHEY and CDR2 SMNVEV (reference sequence). V was pared by 5 bases and J by 2 bases, with 2 bases of the junction left unmatched. The CDR3 loop spans 13 amino acids.

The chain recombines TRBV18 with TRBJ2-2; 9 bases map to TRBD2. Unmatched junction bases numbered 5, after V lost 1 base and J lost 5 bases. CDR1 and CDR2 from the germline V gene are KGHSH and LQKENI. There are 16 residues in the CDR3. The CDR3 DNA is TGTGCCAGCTCACCACTAGCGGGAGTCGGGACCGGGGAGCTGTTTTTT. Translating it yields CASSPLAGVGTGELFF.

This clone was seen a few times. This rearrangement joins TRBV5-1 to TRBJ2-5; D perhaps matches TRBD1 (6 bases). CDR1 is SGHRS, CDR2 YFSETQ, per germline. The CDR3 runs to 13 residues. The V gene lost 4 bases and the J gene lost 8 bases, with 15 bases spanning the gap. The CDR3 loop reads CASSPLQGTTQYF. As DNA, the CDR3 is TGCGCCAGCAGCCCACTACAGGGTACCACCCAGTACTTC.

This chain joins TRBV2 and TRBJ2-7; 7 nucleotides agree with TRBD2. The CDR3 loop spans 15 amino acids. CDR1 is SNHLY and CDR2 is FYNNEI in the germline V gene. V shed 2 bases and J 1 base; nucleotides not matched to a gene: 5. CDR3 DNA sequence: TGTGCCAGCAGTGAAATACCTAGCGGATCCTACGAGCAGTACTTC. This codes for CASSEIPSGSYEQYF.

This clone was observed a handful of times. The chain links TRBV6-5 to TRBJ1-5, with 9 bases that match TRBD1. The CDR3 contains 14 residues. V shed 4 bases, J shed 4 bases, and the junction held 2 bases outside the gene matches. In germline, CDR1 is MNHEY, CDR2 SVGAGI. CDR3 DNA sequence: TGTGCCAGCAGTTTGGACAGGGGTAATCAGCCCCAGCATTTT. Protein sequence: CASSLDRGNQPQHF.

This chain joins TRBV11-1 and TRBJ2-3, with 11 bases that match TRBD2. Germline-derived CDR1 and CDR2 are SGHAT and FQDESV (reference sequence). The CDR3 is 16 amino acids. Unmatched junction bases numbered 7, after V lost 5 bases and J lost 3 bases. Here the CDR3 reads CASSRLAGRETDTQYF. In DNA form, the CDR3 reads TGTGCCAGCAGCCGACTAGCGGGACGCGAAACAGATACGCAGTATTTT.

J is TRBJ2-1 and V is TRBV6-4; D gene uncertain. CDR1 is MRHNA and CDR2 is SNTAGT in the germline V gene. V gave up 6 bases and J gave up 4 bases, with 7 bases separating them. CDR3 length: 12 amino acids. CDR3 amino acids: CASSNGYNEQFF. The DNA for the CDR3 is TGTGCCAGCAGCAACGGTTACAATGAGCAGTTCTTC.

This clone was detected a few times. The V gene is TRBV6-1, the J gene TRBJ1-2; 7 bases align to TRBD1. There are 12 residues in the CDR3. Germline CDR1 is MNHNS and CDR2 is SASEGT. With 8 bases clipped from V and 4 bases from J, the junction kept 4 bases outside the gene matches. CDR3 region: CASCGQAYGYTF. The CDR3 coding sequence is TGTGCCAGCTGTGGACAGGCCTATGGCTACACCTTC.

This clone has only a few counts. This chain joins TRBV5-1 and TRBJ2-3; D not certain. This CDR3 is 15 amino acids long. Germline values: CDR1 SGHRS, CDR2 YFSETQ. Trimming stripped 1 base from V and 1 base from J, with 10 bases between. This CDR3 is CASSLTLTRTDTQYF. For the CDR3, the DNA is TGCGCCAGCAGCTTGACCCTGACACGCACAGATACGCAGTATTTT.

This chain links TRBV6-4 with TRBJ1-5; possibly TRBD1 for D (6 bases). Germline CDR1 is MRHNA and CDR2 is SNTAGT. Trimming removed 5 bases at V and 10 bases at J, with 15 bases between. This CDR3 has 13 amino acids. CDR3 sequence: CASSRNRDQPQHF. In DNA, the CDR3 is TGTGCCAGCAGTCGGAACAGGGACCAACCCCAGCATTTT.

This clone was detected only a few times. The CDR3 coding sequence is TGTGCCAGCAGGGAGGTTTTGGAGAGCACCATATATTTT. Translation: CASREVLESTIYF. The V call is TRBV6-1, the J call TRBJ1-3, with D unresolved. This CDR3 comprises 13 residues. V lost 6 bases, J lost 9 bases, and 15 bases lay in between. Per germline, CDR1 MNHNS and CDR2 SASEGT.

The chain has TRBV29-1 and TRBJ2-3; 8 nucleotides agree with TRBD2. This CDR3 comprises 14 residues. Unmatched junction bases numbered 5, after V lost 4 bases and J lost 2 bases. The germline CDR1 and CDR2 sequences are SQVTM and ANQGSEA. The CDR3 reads CSVARAGATDTQYF. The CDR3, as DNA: TGCAGCGTTGCCCGAGCGGGAGCCACAGATACGCAGTATTTT.

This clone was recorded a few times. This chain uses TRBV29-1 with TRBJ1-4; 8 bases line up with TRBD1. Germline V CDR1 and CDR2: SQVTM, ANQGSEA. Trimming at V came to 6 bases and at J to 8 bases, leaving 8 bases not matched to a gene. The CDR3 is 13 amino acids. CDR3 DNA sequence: TGCAGCGTAAACAGGGGGATTGGGGAAAAACTGTTTTTT. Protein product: CSVNRGIGEKLFF.

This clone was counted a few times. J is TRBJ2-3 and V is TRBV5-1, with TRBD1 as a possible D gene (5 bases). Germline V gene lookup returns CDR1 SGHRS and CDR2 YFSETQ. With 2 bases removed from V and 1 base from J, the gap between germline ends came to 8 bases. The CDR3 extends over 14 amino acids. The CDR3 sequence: CASSFLGGTDTQYF. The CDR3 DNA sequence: TGCGCCAGCAGCTTCTTAGGGGGCACAGATACGCAGTATTTT.

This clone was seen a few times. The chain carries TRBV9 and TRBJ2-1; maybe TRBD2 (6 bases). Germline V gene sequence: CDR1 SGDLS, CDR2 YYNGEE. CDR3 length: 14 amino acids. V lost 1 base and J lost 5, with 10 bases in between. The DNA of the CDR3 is TGTGCCAGCAGCGTATTGGTAGCGGACAATGAGCAGTTCTTC. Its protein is CASSVLVADNEQFF.

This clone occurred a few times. The CDR3 sequence is CASSQLSGRANEQFF. Written as DNA, the CDR3 is TGTGCCAGCAGCCAGCTCAGCGGGAGAGCCAATGAGCAGTTCTTC. The chain joins TRBV5-6 to TRBJ2-1; 8 bases align to TRBD2. The CDR3 has 15 residues. CDR1 and CDR2 from the germline V gene are SGHDT and YYEEEE. Trimming cost V 4 bases and J 6 bases; bases outside gene matches: 9.

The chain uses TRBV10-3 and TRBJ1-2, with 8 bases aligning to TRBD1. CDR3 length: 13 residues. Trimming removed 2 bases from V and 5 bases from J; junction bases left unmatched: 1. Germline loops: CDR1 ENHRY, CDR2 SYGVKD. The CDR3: CAISETGGYGYTF. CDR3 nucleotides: TGTGCCATCAGTGAGACAGGGGGTTATGGCTACACCTTC.

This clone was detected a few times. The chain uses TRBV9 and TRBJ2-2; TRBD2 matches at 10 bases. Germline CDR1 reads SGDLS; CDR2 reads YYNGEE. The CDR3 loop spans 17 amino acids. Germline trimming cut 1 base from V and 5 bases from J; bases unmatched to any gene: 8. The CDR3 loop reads CASSVSPAGGRTGELFF. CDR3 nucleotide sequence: TGTGCCAGCAGCGTAAGCCCAGCGGGAGGGCGAACCGGGGAGCTGTTTTTT.

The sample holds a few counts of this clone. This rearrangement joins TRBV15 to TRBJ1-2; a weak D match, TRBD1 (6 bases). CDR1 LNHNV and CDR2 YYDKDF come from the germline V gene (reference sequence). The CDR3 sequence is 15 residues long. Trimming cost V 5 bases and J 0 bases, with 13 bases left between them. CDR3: CATSADRLTNYGYTF. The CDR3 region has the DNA TGTGCCACCAGCGCGGACAGATTGACTAACTATGGCTACACCTTC.

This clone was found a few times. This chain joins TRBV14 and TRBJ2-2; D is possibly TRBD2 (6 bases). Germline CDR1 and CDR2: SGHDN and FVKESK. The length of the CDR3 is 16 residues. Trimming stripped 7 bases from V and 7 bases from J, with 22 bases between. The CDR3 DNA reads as TGTGCCAGCAAAGCTTCTGGAGGGACCCGTGTCGGGGAGCTGTTTTTT. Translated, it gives CASKASGGTRVGELFF.

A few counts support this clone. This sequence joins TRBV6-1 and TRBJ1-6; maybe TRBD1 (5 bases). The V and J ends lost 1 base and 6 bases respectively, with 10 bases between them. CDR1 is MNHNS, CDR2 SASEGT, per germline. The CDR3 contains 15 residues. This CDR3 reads CASSEVGQGNSPLHF. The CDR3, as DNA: TGTGCCAGCAGTGAAGTGGGCCAGGGTAATTCACCCCTCCACTTT.

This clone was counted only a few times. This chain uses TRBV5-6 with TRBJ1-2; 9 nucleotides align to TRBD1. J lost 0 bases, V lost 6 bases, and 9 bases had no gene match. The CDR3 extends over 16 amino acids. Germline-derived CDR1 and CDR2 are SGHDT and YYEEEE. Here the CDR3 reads CASNRPGTGTNYGYTF. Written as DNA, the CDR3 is TGTGCCAGCAACCGGCCCGGGACAGGGACTAACTATGGCTACACCTTC.

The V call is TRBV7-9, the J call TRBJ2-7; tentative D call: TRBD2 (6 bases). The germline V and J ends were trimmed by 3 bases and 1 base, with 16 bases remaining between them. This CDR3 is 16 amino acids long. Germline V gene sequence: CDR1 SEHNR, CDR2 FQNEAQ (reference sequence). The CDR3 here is CASSFWGSGGSYEQYF. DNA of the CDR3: TGTGCCAGCAGCTTTTGGGGTAGCGGTGGTTCCTACGAGCAGTACTTC.

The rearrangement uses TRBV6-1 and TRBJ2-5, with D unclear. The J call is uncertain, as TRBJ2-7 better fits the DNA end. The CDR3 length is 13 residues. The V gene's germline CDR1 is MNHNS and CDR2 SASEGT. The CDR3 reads CASTLTLPYEQYF. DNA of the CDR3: TGTGCCAGCACCTTGACTCTACCCTACGAGCAGTACTTC.